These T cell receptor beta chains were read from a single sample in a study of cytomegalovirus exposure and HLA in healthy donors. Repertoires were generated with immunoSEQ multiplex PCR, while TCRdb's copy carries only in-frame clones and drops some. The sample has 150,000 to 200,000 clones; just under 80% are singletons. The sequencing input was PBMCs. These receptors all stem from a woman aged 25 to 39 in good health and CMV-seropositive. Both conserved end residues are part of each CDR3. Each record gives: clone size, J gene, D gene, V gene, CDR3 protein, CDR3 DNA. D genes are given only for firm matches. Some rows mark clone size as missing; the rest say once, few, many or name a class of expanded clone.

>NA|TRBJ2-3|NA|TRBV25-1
CASSEFDRTDTQYF
TGTGCCAGCAGTGAATTCGACAGAACAGATACGCAGTATTTT
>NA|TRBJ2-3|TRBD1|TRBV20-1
CSATGTDTQYF
TGCAGTGCGACAGGGACAGATACGCAGTATTTT
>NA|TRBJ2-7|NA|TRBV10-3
CASTGSGRTRGNEQYF
TGTGCCAGCACGGGCAGCGGACGTACGCGGGGTAACGAGCAGTACTTC
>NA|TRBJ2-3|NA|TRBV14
CASSLRVVTDTQYF
TGTGCCAGCAGCCTCCGAGTGGTTACAGATACGCAGTATTTT
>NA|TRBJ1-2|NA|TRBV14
CASSQLGTFNYGYTF
TGTGCCAGCAGCCAGCTTGGGACATTTAACTATGGCTACACCTTC
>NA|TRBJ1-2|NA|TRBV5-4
CASSYFADGYTF
TGTGCCAGCAGCTATTTTGCGGATGGCTACACCTTC
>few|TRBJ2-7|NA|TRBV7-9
CASSLPGNEQYF
TGTGCCAGCAGCTTACCAGGGAACGAGCAGTACTTC
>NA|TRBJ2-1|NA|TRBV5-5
CASNRDTYNEQFF
TGTGCCAGCAACCGGGACACATACAATGAGCAGTTCTTC
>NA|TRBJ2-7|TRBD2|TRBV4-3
CASSQGVAGGSYEQYF
TGCGCCAGCAGCCAAGGTGTAGCGGGGGGCTCCTACGAGCAGTACTTC
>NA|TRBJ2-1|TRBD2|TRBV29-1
CSVVLAGDTYNEQFF
TGCAGCGTGGTACTAGCGGGGGACACTTACAATGAGCAGTTCTTC
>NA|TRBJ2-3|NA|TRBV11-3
CASASPGKDTQYF
TGTGCCAGCGCCTCCCCGGGAAAGGATACGCAGTATTTT
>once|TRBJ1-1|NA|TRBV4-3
CASSPGALELAFF
TGCGCCAGCAGCCCAGGGGCTCTTGAGTTAGCTTTCTTT
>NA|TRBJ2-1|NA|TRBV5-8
CASRGPGASYNEQFF
TGTGCCAGCAGAGGTCCGGGTGCCTCCTACAATGAGCAGTTCTTC
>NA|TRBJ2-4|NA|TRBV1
CTSTQLAGAAKNIQYF
TGCACCAGCACGCAACTAGCGGGAGCAGCCAAAAACATTCAGTACTTC
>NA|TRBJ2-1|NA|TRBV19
CASSLGQGTYNEQFF
TGTGCCAGTTCTCTGGGGCAGGGGACGTACAATGAGCAGTTCTTC
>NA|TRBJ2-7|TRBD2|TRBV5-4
CASSPGTTYEQYF
TGTGCCAGCAGTCCCGGGACTACCTACGAGCAGTACTTC
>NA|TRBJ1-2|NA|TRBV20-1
CSATEGYGYTF
TGCAGTGCTACGGAGGGTTATGGCTACACCTTC